The 7 T cell receptor beta chains below come from one sample, sequenced in a study of CD8 T cells in ankylosing spondylitis. These TCRs are of unknown antigen specificity. Study-level points and caveats: Made up of several highly homologous variants, a TCR beta motif appeared characteristic of ankylosing spondylitis blood.

TCRdb reprocessed the 5' RACE reads with MiXCR, giving one entry per CDR3 protein. Of approximately 540,000 distinct CDR3 sequences detected, about 13% appear once; the ten largest clones hold approximately 6.2%. The sequencing sample was made of blood, either unsorted or a sorted T cell fraction (not recorded which). The receptors originated from a male donor with ankylosing spondylitis.

The CDR3 DNA reads TGCAGCGTTGAAGATACTAGCGGTACCAGCACAGATACGCAGTATTTT. It translates to CSVEDTSGTSTDTQYF. V is TRBV29-1 and J is TRBJ2-3, with 8 bases matching TRBD2. The germline gives CDR1 SQVTM, CDR2 ANQGSEA. The V and J ends lost 0 bases and 0 bases, in that order; junction bases with no gene match: 5. There are 16 residues in the CDR3.

This clonotype occurred a few times. This chain uses TRBV24-1 with TRBJ2-3, with D maybe TRBD1 (6 bases). Germline CDR1 KGHDR, CDR2 SFDVKD. V lost 3 bases to trimming and J lost 1 base, with 10 bases between them. CDR3 length equals 15 residues. The chain's CDR3 is CATSDLTGGTDTQYF. The CDR3 coding sequence is TGTGCCACCAGTGATCTGACAGGAGGCACAGATACGCAGTATTTT.

This chain uses TRBV11-2 with TRBJ2-1; maybe TRBD2 (5 bases). Germline CDR1 SGHAT, CDR2 FQNNGV. CDR3 length: 14 residues. V lost 4 bases and J 2 bases, leaving 9 bases between the germline ends. CDR3 bases: TGTGCCAGCAGCTATACCGGGGCCTACAATGAGCAGTTCTTC. As protein: CASSYTGAYNEQFF.

The chain is built from TRBV5-1 and TRBJ2-1; 9 bases line up with TRBD1. The junction had 8 bases not matched to a gene; V was cut back by 4 bases and J by 9 bases. Germline V gene lookup returns CDR1 SGHRS and CDR2 YFSETQ. The CDR3 extends over 14 amino acids. The CDR3 DNA is TGCGCCAGCAGCCATCAGGACAGGGGTGCTGAGCAGTTCTTC. It specifies CASSHQDRGAEQFF. The full variable domain, in which reference TRBV5-1 and TRBJ2-1 provide the parts outside the CDR3, is KAGVTQTPRYLIKTRGQQVTLSCSPISGHRSVSWYQQTPGQGLQFLFEYFSETQRNKGNFPGRFSGRQFSNSRSEMNVSTLELGDSALYLCASSHQDRGAEQFFGPGTRLTVL.

This clonotype was counted ten times or more. The chain combines TRBV11-2 with TRBJ2-3, with TRBD2 matching 10 bases. The CDR3 is 16 amino acids. CDR1 is SGHAT, CDR2 FQNNGV, per germline. J lost 6 bases, V lost 1 base, and 7 bases had no gene match. CDR3 bases: TGTGCCAGCAGCTTAGGTCCTAGCGGGAGAGAGGATACGCAGTATTTT. Protein product: CASSLGPSGREDTQYF.

The chain joins TRBV28 to TRBJ1-2; 10 positions match TRBD1. Looked up from germline, CDR1 is MDHEN and CDR2 is SYDVKM. Unmatched junction bases numbered 4, after V lost 3 bases and J lost 3 bases. The CDR3 runs 15 residues. As DNA, the CDR3 is TGTGCCAGCAGTTTGCCCGGACAGGGGGACTATGGCTACACCTTC. It yields the protein CASSLPGQGDYGYTF.

The chain recombines TRBV27 with TRBJ2-7; 9 bases align to TRBD2. The J segment lost 4 bases and the V segment lost 2 bases, leaving 9 bases of the junction unmatched. This CDR3 region has 16 residues. The germline V gene has CDR1 MNHEY and CDR2 SMNVEV (reference sequence). The CDR3 DNA sequence: TGTGCCAGCAGTTTAATGCGGGAGGGCTCCTTTTACGAGCAGTACTTC. This sequence encodes CASSLMREGSFYEQYF.